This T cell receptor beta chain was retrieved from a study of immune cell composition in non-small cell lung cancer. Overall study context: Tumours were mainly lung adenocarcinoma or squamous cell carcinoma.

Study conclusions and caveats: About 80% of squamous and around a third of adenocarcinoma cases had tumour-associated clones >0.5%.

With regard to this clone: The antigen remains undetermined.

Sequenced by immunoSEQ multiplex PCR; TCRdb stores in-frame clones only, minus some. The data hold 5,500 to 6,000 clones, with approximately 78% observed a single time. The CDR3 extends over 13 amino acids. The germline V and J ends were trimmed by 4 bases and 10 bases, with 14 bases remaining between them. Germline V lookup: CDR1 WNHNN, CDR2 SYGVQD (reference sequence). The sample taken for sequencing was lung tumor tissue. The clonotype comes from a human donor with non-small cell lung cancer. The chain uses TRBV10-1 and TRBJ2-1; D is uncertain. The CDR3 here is CASSATTPREQFF. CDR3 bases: TGCGCCAGCAGTGCGACGACCCCCAGGGAGCAGTTCTTC.